A selection of T cell receptor beta chains follows, all from one sample in a study of vaccination and CD4 T cells after COVID-19. Their recognized antigens are unknown. TCRdb ran MiXCR on the PCR reads and lists one entry per CDR3 protein. The table has 8,400 or so distinct CDR3 sequences, roughly 61% seen once. Material: cultured CD4+ T cells from blood, obtained after SARS-CoV-2 vaccination. These receptors originate from a human donor with COVID-19. Each CDR3 is given with its conserved first and last residue. Fields, in order: CDR3 protein, CDR3 DNA, D gene, V gene, clone size, J gene. A D gene is named only where the DNA matches it firmly. A clone size is listed for some rows: how often the clone was seen (once, few, many), or a class if it is expanded.

cdr3_aa: CASTSGQTQYF; cdr3_nt: TGTGCCAGCACCAGCGGGCAGACCCAGTACTTC; d_call: .; v_call: TRBV2; clone_size: .; j_call: TRBJ2-5
cdr3_aa: CALGLPSYEQYF; cdr3_nt: TGTGCCTTAGGACTGCCGTCTTACGAGCAGTACTTC; d_call: .; v_call: TRBV6-1; clone_size: .; j_call: TRBJ2-7
cdr3_aa: CASSLSLPGGNTEAFF; cdr3_nt: TGTGCCAGCAGCTTAAGTCTACCCGGGGGCAACACTGAAGCTTTCTTT; d_call: .; v_call: TRBV7-6; clone_size: .; j_call: TRBJ1-1
cdr3_aa: CASSESGRRGPTDTQYF; cdr3_nt: TGCGCCAGCAGTGAGTCGGGGCGGCGGGGGCCCACAGATACGCAGTATTTT; d_call: .; v_call: TRBV10-1; clone_size: few; j_call: TRBJ2-3
cdr3_aa: CATSDRGNYGYTF; cdr3_nt: TGTGCCACCAGTGACAGGGGCAACTATGGCTACACCTTC; d_call: .; v_call: TRBV24-1; clone_size: .; j_call: TRBJ1-2
cdr3_aa: CASSDSGARNGEAFF; cdr3_nt: TGTGCCAGCAGCGACAGCGGGGCCCGCAACGGTGAAGCTTTCTTT; d_call: .; v_call: TRBV7-9; clone_size: .; j_call: TRBJ1-1
cdr3_aa: CATSRERGNLGVTDTQYF; cdr3_nt: TGTGCCACCAGCAGAGAGCGGGGGAACCTAGGGGTCACAGATACGCAGTATTTT; d_call: TRBD2; v_call: TRBV15; clone_size: .; j_call: TRBJ2-3
cdr3_aa: CASSYSSNQPQHF; cdr3_nt: TGTGCCAGCAGTTACTCGAGCAATCAGCCCCAGCATTTT; d_call: .; v_call: TRBV6-5; clone_size: .; j_call: TRBJ1-5
cdr3_aa: CASSDGLVRQPQHF; cdr3_nt: TGTGCCAGCAGCGACGGCCTGGTGCGTCAGCCCCAGCATTTT; d_call: .; v_call: TRBV6-2/TRBV6-3; clone_size: .; j_call: TRBJ1-5
cdr3_aa: CASSLSSGGLSYNEQFF; cdr3_nt: TGTGCCAGCAGCTTAAGTAGCGGGGGCCTCTCCTACAATGAGCAGTTCTTC; d_call: TRBD2; v_call: TRBV7-8; clone_size: few; j_call: TRBJ2-1
cdr3_aa: CASTERSQSVYGYTF; cdr3_nt: TGTGCCAGCACCGAGCGATCACAATCGGTCTATGGCTACACCTTC; d_call: .; v_call: TRBV6-1; clone_size: .; j_call: TRBJ1-2
cdr3_aa: CSALGTGISNTF; cdr3_nt: TGCAGTGCTCTTGGGACGGGGATTAGTAATACCTTC; d_call: .; v_call: TRBV20-1; clone_size: .; j_call: TRBJ1-2
cdr3_aa: CAISESAGHEQFF; cdr3_nt: TGTGCCATCAGTGAGTCCGCCGGCCATGAGCAGTTCTTC; d_call: .; v_call: TRBV10-3; clone_size: .; j_call: TRBJ2-1
cdr3_aa: CATSTAGGQETQYF; cdr3_nt: TGTGCCACCAGCACTGCAGGGGGCCAAGAGACCCAGTACTTC; d_call: TRBD1; v_call: TRBV15; clone_size: once; j_call: TRBJ2-5
cdr3_aa: CAISDNYGYTF; cdr3_nt: TGTGCCATCAGTGACAACTATGGCTACACCTTC; d_call: .; v_call: TRBV10-3; clone_size: .; j_call: TRBJ1-2
cdr3_aa: CASSYLLAGDTQYF; cdr3_nt: TGTGCCAGCAGTTACCTCTTAGCGGGAGATACGCAGTATTTT; d_call: TRBD2; v_call: TRBV12-3/TRBV12-4; clone_size: .; j_call: TRBJ2-3
cdr3_aa: CASSRRGDQPQHF; cdr3_nt: TGTGCCAGCAGCCGCAGGGGGGATCAGCCCCAGCATTTT; d_call: TRBD1; v_call: TRBV5-6; clone_size: .; j_call: TRBJ1-5
cdr3_aa: CASSLGGLLAGELFF; cdr3_nt: TGTGCCAGCAGTTTAGGGGGGTTGCTGGCCGGGGAGCTGTTTTTT; d_call: .; v_call: TRBV27; clone_size: few; j_call: TRBJ2-2
cdr3_aa: CASSPRGEPQHF; cdr3_nt: TGTGCCAGCAGCCCCCGGGGTGAGCCCCAGCATTTT; d_call: .; v_call: TRBV6-2/TRBV6-3; clone_size: .; j_call: TRBJ1-5
cdr3_aa: CATSSPPVNTEAFF; cdr3_nt: TGTGCCACCAGCAGCCCCCCGGTGAACACTGAAGCTTTCTTT; d_call: .; v_call: TRBV15; clone_size: .; j_call: TRBJ1-1
cdr3_aa: CASSPDRGRSEAFF; cdr3_nt: TGTGCCAGCTCACCGGACAGGGGGCGGTCTGAAGCTTTCTTT; d_call: TRBD1; v_call: TRBV18; clone_size: .; j_call: TRBJ1-1
cdr3_aa: CASSLGPPQNSPLHF; cdr3_nt: TGTGCCAGCAGCTTGGGGCCTCCACAGAATTCACCCCTCCACTTT; d_call: .; v_call: TRBV5-4; clone_size: .; j_call: TRBJ1-6
cdr3_aa: CASSLIRTGELFF; cdr3_nt: TGTGCCAGCAGCTTAATTCGAACCGGGGAGCTGTTTTTT; d_call: .; v_call: TRBV7-6; clone_size: .; j_call: TRBJ2-2
cdr3_aa: CATQKDRVGQPQHF; cdr3_nt: TGTGCCACCCAGAAGGACAGGGTGGGTCAGCCCCAGCATTTT; d_call: TRBD1; v_call: TRBV15; clone_size: few; j_call: TRBJ1-5
cdr3_aa: CASSFYTQARETQYF; cdr3_nt: TGTGCCAGCAGCTTCTATACCCAGGCTCGGGAGACCCAGTACTTC; d_call: .; v_call: TRBV7-9; clone_size: .; j_call: TRBJ2-5
cdr3_aa: CASSETGGVGTDTQYF; cdr3_nt: TGTGCCAGCAGCGAGACAGGGGGTGTTGGCACAGATACGCAGTATTTT; d_call: TRBD1; v_call: TRBV7-8; clone_size: .; j_call: TRBJ2-3
cdr3_aa: CAIGGLRTYEQYF; cdr3_nt: TGTGCCATCGGGGGCTTAAGGACCTACGAGCAGTACTTC; d_call: .; v_call: TRBV15; clone_size: .; j_call: TRBJ2-7
cdr3_aa: CATSLTNEQFF; cdr3_nt: TGTGCCACCTCACTAACCAATGAGCAGTTCTTC; d_call: .; v_call: TRBV24-1; clone_size: few; j_call: TRBJ2-1
cdr3_aa: CASSVDRGSFAEAFF; cdr3_nt: TGTGCCAGCAGCGTGGACAGGGGGAGTTTCGCTGAAGCTTTCTTT; d_call: TRBD1; v_call: TRBV7-2; clone_size: .; j_call: TRBJ1-1
cdr3_aa: CASSYRGQPAYEQYF; cdr3_nt: TGTGCCAGCAGCTATCGCGGACAGCCCGCCTACGAGCAGTACTTC; d_call: .; v_call: TRBV6-1; clone_size: .; j_call: TRBJ2-7
cdr3_aa: CSAPDRGNYGYTF; cdr3_nt: TGCAGTGCCCCGGACAGGGGTAACTATGGCTACACCTTC; d_call: TRBD1; v_call: TRBV20-1; clone_size: few; j_call: TRBJ1-2
cdr3_aa: CASSKGAGGETQYF; cdr3_nt: TGTGCCAGCAGTAAGGGAGCGGGGGGAGAGACCCAGTACTTC; d_call: TRBD2; v_call: TRBV27; clone_size: .; j_call: TRBJ2-5
cdr3_aa: CASRVASRDEQFF; cdr3_nt: TGTGCCAGTAGGGTAGCTAGCCGAGATGAGCAGTTCTTC; d_call: .; v_call: TRBV19; clone_size: .; j_call: TRBJ2-1
cdr3_aa: CATWDVYYNSPLHF; cdr3_nt: TGTGCCACCTGGGACGTTTACTATAATTCACCCCTCCACTTT; d_call: .; v_call: TRBV6-1; clone_size: .; j_call: TRBJ1-6
cdr3_aa: CASSGGQGYYGYTF; cdr3_nt: TGTGCCAGCAGCGGCGGTCAGGGGTACTATGGCTACACCTTC; d_call: .; v_call: TRBV7-2; clone_size: .; j_call: TRBJ1-2
cdr3_aa: CSAFGLAGGLRDTQYF; cdr3_nt: TGCAGTGCGTTCGGACTAGCGGGGGGTCTACGGGATACGCAGTATTTT; d_call: TRBD2; v_call: TRBV20-1; clone_size: .; j_call: TRBJ2-3
cdr3_aa: CASMERSTDTQYF; cdr3_nt: TGTGCCAGCATGGAGCGGAGCACAGATACGCAGTATTTT; d_call: .; v_call: TRBV7-9; clone_size: .; j_call: TRBJ2-3
cdr3_aa: CASSGIRDNGYTF; cdr3_nt: TGTGCCAGCAGTGGAATCAGGGATAATGGCTACACCTTC; d_call: .; v_call: TRBV6-1; clone_size: .; j_call: TRBJ1-2
cdr3_aa: CASSYSSSSGQETQYF; cdr3_nt: TGTGCCAGCAGTTACTCGTCGTCTAGCGGCCAAGAGACCCAGTACTTC; d_call: TRBD2; v_call: TRBV6-5; clone_size: .; j_call: TRBJ2-5
cdr3_aa: CASSLAGTGVGVGSYEQYF; cdr3_nt: TGTGCCAGCAGCTTAGCCGGGACAGGGGTTGGGGTAGGATCCTACGAGCAGTACTTC; d_call: TRBD1; v_call: TRBV7-6; clone_size: once; j_call: TRBJ2-7
cdr3_aa: CASSYRGQRSPLHF; cdr3_nt: TGTGCCAGCAGTTACAGGGGGCAACGTTCACCCCTCCACTTT; d_call: TRBD1; v_call: TRBV6-5; clone_size: .; j_call: TRBJ1-6
cdr3_aa: CSASRTVNYGYTF; cdr3_nt: TGCAGTGCTAGCAGGACGGTTAACTATGGCTACACCTTC; d_call: .; v_call: TRBV20-1; clone_size: few; j_call: TRBJ1-2
cdr3_aa: CATSRDQGGLIGSPLHF; cdr3_nt: TGTGCCACCAGCAGAGACCAAGGCGGTCTAATAGGTTCACCCCTCCACTTT; d_call: .; v_call: TRBV15; clone_size: once; j_call: TRBJ1-6
cdr3_aa: CASSLGEQGRETQYF; cdr3_nt: TGCGCCAGCAGCTTGGGGGAGCAGGGTCGGGAGACCCAGTACTTC; d_call: .; v_call: TRBV5-1; clone_size: medium-sized; j_call: TRBJ2-5
cdr3_aa: CASSLSGGTYGYTF; cdr3_nt: TGCGCCAGCAGCTTGTCCGGGGGCACCTATGGCTACACCTTC; d_call: .; v_call: TRBV5-1; clone_size: .; j_call: TRBJ1-2
cdr3_aa: CASSLGLVTDTQYF; cdr3_nt: TGTGCCAGCAGCTTAGGGCTTGTTACAGATACGCAGTATTTT; d_call: .; v_call: TRBV7-3; clone_size: .; j_call: TRBJ2-3
cdr3_aa: CASSLGTSSYEQYF; cdr3_nt: TGTGCCAGCAGTTTAGGGACTAGTTCCTACGAGCAGTACTTC; d_call: TRBD2; v_call: TRBV6-5; clone_size: few; j_call: TRBJ2-7
cdr3_aa: CASSRILGAFGQPQHF; cdr3_nt: TGTGCCAGCAGCCGGATATTGGGGGCATTCGGTCAGCCCCAGCATTTT; d_call: .; v_call: TRBV6-2/TRBV6-3; clone_size: .; j_call: TRBJ1-5
cdr3_aa: CASRGTSTDTQYF; cdr3_nt: TGTGCCAGCAGAGGTACTAGCACAGATACGCAGTATTTT; d_call: .; v_call: TRBV2; clone_size: .; j_call: TRBJ2-3
cdr3_aa: CASSPVLAGDHNEQFF; cdr3_nt: TGTGCCAGCAGCCCAGTCCTGGCGGGGGACCACAATGAGCAGTTCTTC; d_call: TRBD2; v_call: TRBV7-3; clone_size: .; j_call: TRBJ2-1
cdr3_aa: CASSRGRSSYEQYF; cdr3_nt: TGTGCCAGCAGCCGGGGACGCAGCTCCTACGAGCAGTACTTC; d_call: .; v_call: TRBV7-9; clone_size: .; j_call: TRBJ2-7